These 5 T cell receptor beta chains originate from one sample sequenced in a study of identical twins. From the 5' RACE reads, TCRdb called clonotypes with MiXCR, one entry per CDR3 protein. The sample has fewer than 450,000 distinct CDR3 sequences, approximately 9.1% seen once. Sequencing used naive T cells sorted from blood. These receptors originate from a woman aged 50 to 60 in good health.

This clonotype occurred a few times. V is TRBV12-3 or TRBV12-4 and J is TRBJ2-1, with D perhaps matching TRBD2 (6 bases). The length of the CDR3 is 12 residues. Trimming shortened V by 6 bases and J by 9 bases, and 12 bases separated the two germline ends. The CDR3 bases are TGTGCCAGCAGGCGGTATAGCGGTGAGCAGTTCTTC. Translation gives CASRRYSGEQFF.

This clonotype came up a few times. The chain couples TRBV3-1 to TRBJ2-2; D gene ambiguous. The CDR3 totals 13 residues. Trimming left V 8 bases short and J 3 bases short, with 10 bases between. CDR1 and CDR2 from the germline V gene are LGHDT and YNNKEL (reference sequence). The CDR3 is CASARTYTGELFF. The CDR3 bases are TGTGCCAGCGCGCGGACGTACACCGGGGAGCTGTTTTTT.

Written as DNA, the CDR3 is TGTGCCATCAGTGGTCGCGGAACCACCGTGGATACGCAGTATTTT. Its translation: CAISGRGTTVDTQYF. The chain is built from TRBV10-3 and TRBJ2-3; D gene unclear. The CDR3 is 15 residues long. The germline V gene encodes CDR1 ENHRY and CDR2 SYGVKD. V was shortened by 4 bases and J by 6 bases, with 17 bases between the two germline ends.

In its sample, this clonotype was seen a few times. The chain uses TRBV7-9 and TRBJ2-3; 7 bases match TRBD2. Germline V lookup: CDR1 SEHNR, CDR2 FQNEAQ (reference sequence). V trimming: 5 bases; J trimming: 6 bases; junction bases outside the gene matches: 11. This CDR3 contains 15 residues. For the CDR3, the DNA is TGTGCCAGCAGCCCACGACTAGCTGGTGGGGATACGCAGTATTTT. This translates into CASSPRLAGGDTQYF.

The CDR3 sequence is CASSPVAGVNVGELFF. DNA of the CDR3: TGTGCCAGCTCACCAGTAGCGGGAGTGAACGTCGGGGAGCTGTTTTTT. The V call is TRBV18, the J call TRBJ2-2; 9 bases line up with TRBD2. V was clipped by 2 bases and J by 7 bases; unmatched bases: 8. Germline-derived CDR1 and CDR2 are KGHSH and LQKENI. The CDR3 length is 16 residues.